The 16 T cell receptor beta chains below come from one sample, sequenced in a study of Ad26.COV2.S vaccination and SARS-CoV-2 variants. The treatment is: some 20 received Ad26.COV2.S at low or high dose, single or two shots; five or six received placebo; per-sample allocation not given. On day 63 after the first injection, vaccine and placebo recipients gave samples. Repertoires were generated with immunoSEQ multiplex PCR, while TCRdb's copy carries only in-frame clones and drops some. The table includes some 250,000 clones, around nine tenths detected once. The sample consisted of peripheral blood, taken in a trial of Ad26.COV2.S vaccine versus placebo. These TCRs come from a person between 18 and 60 years old who received the Ad26.COV2.S COVID-19 vaccine or a placebo.

The gene calls are TRBV5-5 and TRBJ1-4; D is ambiguous. Germline values: CDR1 SGHKS, CDR2 YYEKEE (reference sequence). Between the trimmed V and J ends, which lost 0 bases and 5 bases, there was a span of 8 bases. The CDR3 totals 14 residues. CDR3 amino acids: CASSLGMRNEKLFF. The CDR3 DNA is TGTGCCAGCAGCTTGGGGATGCGGAATGAAAAACTGTTTTTT.

The gene calls are TRBV4-1 and TRBJ2-7; D uncertain. Germline CDR1 MGHRA, CDR2 YSYEKL. Trimming took 4 bases from V and 4 from J, leaving 11 bases between them. The CDR3 contains 13 residues. The CDR3 here is CASSLNSGYEQYF. The DNA of the CDR3 is TGCGCCAGCAGCCTGAATTCGGGTTACGAGCAGTACTTC.

The chain carries TRBV12-3 or TRBV12-4 and TRBJ1-5, with D perhaps matching TRBD1 (6 bases). With 5 bases removed from V and 4 bases from J, the gap between germline ends came to 9 bases. CDR3 length: 13 residues. As DNA, the CDR3 is TGTGCCAGCAGTCAGGGGCCAAATCAGCCCCAGCATTTT. It yields the protein CASSQGPNQPQHF.

The V gene is TRBV9, the J gene TRBJ1-2, with D possibly TRBD1 on 5 matching bases. The CDR3 is made up of 16 amino acids. Looked up from germline, CDR1 is SGDLS and CDR2 is YYNGEE. Deletions cut 4 bases from V and 5 bases from J, with 21 bases between. CDR3 region: CASSPTPRQGGYGYTF. The CDR3 bases are TGTGCCAGCAGCCCCACCCCCCGGCAGGGTGGATATGGCTACACCTTC.

On this clone itself: Other DNA sequences in this sample translate to the same CDR3. This chain uses TRBV7-2 with TRBJ2-3; D perhaps matches TRBD2 (6 bases). CDR1 is SGHTA, CDR2 FQGNSA, per germline. CDR3 length equals 15 residues. Trimming removed 1 base from V and 1 base from J, with 9 bases in between. CDR3 residues: CASSLGGGGTDTQYF. The CDR3 nucleotides are TGTGCCAGCAGCTTAGGGGGCGGGGGCACAGATACGCAGTATTTT.

In DNA form, the CDR3 reads TGTGCCATCAGTCCGGGACTAGCGGAGAACACCGGGGAGCTGTTTTTT. Its translation: CAISPGLAENTGELFF. V and J are TRBV10-3 and TRBJ2-2, with TRBD2 matching over 11 bases. Trimming at V came to 5 bases and at J to 1 base, leaving 3 bases not matched to a gene. Germline CDR1 is ENHRY and CDR2 is SYGVKD. The CDR3 covers 16 residues.

The V call is TRBV28, the J call TRBJ1-2, with TRBD1 as a possible D gene (6 bases). The germline V gene has CDR1 MDHEN and CDR2 SYDVKM. The CDR3 totals 15 residues. The V and J ends lost 8 bases and 8 bases respectively, with 24 bases between them. DNA for the CDR3: TGTGCCAGCGCCCTCGGGTCGGCAGGGGTCGGAGGCTACACCTTC. The encoded protein is CASALGSAGVGGYTF.

This clone was seen more than once but under ten times. V and J are TRBV5-4 and TRBJ2-7, with D perhaps given as TRBD1 or TRBD2 (5 bases each). V was pared by 4 bases and J by 2 bases, with 13 bases between. Germline lookup yields CDR1 SGHNT and CDR2 YYREEE (reference sequence). The CDR3 is made up of 14 amino acids. CDR3 loop: CASSAGTEPYEQYF. The CDR3 DNA follows: TGTGCCAGCAGCGCCGGGACCGAGCCCTACGAGCAGTACTTC. Variable domain in full (rest from reference TRBV5-4 and TRBJ2-7): ETGVTQSPTHLIKTRGQQVTLRCSSQSGHNTVSWYQQALGQGPQFIFQYYREEENGRGNFPPRFSGLQFPNYSSELNVNALELDDSALYLCASSAGTEPYEQYFGPGTRLTVT.

This chain uses TRBV18 with TRBJ2-7; D is ambiguous. The CDR3 is made up of 12 amino acids. Trimming took 3 bases from V and 4 from J, leaving 7 bases between them. Germline V gene data show CDR1 as KGHSH and CDR2 as LQKENI. The CDR3 region has the DNA TGTGCCAGCTCACCCCTCGGGTACGAGCAGTACTTC. Its protein is CASSPLGYEQYF.

The CDR3 DNA follows: TGTGCCAGCAGTCTTAGTGCCGAGGAACTAACACCTTACAATGAGCAGTTCTTC. Translation gives CASSLSAEELTPYNEQFF. The V and J genes are TRBV27 and TRBJ2-1; no clear D gene. The V end was cut by 5 bases, the J end by 4 bases, with 24 bases between. This CDR3 has 18 amino acids. From germline, CDR1 is MNHEY and CDR2 SMNVEV (reference sequence).

This chain connects TRBV25-1 to TRBJ2-7; D unresolved. Germline-derived CDR1 and CDR2 are MGHDK and SYGVNS. V shed 1 base and J shed 10 bases, with 14 bases lying between them. This CDR3 has 13 amino acids. For the CDR3, the DNA is TGTGCCAGCAGTGAATCGGCCGGTACGAGACAGTACTTC. Translating it yields CASSESAGTRQYF.

V usage is TRBV2 and J usage is TRBJ1-5, with 7 bases identical to TRBD1. Germline V gives CDR1 SNHLY, CDR2 FYNNEI. Trimming at V came to 6 bases and at J to 3 bases, leaving 5 bases not matched to a gene. The CDR3 runs to 14 residues. The DNA of the CDR3 is TGTGCCAGCAGCCAAGACAGGGCCAATCAGCCCCAGCATTTT. This sequence encodes CASSQDRANQPQHF.

CDR3 protein: CASSFLGAGGVNEQYF. CDR3 sequence (DNA): TGTGCCAGCAGTTTCTTAGGGGCAGGGGGCGTCAACGAGCAGTACTTC. The genes are TRBV27 and TRBJ2-7; 8 bases fit TRBD1. CDR3 size: 16 residues. V dropped 3 bases and J dropped 5; count of bases not matched to a gene: 12. Germline CDR1 MNHEY, CDR2 SMNVEV (reference sequence).

The chain carries TRBV4-2 and TRBJ2-6; unclear D gene. The CDR3 loop spans 18 amino acids. V was pared by 5 bases and J by 0 bases, with 17 bases between. The V gene's germline CDR1 is LGHNA and CDR2 YNFKEQ. CDR3 in amino acids: CASSSPNHGSSGANVLTF. DNA of the CDR3: TGTGCCAGCAGCTCTCCGAATCACGGTAGCTCTGGGGCCAACGTCCTGACTTTC.

This chain uses TRBV7-2 with TRBJ1-6, with TRBD1 matching over 10 bases. V was pared by 5 bases and J by 8 bases, with 6 bases of the junction left unmatched. Germline V gives CDR1 SGHTA, CDR2 FQGNSA. CDR3 length: 15 amino acids. The CDR3 loop is CASSPGQGTHSPLHF. CDR3 coding DNA: TGTGCCAGCAGCCCGGGACAGGGGACACATTCACCCCTCCACTTT.

The rearrangement joins TRBV7-6 to TRBJ2-7; possibly TRBD1 for D (5 bases). V was pared by 1 base and J by 7 bases, with 23 bases between. The CDR3 is 17 residues long. The germline CDR1 and CDR2 sequences are SGHVS and FNYEAQ. The DNA for the CDR3 is TGTGCCAGCAGCTTAGGTAGTAGGACGGCCCAGGGTGCTGAGCAGTACTTC. It is translated as CASSLGSRTAQGAEQYF.